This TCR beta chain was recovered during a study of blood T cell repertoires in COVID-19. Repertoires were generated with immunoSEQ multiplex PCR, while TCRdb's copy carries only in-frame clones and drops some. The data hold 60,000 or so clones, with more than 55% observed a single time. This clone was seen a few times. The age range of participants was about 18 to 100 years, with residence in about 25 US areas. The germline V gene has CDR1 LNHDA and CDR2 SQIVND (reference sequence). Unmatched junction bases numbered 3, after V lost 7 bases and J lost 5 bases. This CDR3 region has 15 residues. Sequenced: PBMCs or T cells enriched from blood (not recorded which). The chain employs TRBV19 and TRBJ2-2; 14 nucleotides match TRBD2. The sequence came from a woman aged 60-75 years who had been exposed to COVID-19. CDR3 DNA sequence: TGTGCCAGTATGGGACTAGCGGGAGTAACCGGGGAGCTGTTTTTT. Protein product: CASMGLAGVTGELFF.